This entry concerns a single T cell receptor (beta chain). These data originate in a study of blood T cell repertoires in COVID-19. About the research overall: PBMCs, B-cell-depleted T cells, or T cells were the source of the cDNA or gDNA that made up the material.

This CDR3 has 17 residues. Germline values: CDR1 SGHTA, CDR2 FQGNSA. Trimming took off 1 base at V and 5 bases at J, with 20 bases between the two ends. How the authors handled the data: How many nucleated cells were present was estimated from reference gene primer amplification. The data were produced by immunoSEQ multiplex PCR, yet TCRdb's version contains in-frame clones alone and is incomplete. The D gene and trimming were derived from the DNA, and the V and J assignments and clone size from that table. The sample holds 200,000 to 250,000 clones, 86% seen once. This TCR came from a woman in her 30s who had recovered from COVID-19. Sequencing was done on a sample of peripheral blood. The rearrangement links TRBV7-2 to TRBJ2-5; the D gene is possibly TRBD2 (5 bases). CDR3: CASSLEDLKASLETQYF. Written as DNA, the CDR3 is TGTGCCAGCAGCTTAGAGGATTTGAAGGCTAGCTTGGAGACCCAGTACTTC.